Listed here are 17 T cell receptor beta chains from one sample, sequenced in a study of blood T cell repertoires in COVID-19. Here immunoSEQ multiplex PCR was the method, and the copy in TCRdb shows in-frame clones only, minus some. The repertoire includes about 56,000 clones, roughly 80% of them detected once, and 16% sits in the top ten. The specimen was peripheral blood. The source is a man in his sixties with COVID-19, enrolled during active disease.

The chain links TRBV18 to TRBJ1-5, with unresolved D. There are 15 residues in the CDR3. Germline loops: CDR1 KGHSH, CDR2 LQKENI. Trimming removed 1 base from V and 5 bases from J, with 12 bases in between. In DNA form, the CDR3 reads TGTGCCAGCTCACCACTTTCGCGCGAGTATCAGCCCCAGCATTTT. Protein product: CASSPLSREYQPQHF.

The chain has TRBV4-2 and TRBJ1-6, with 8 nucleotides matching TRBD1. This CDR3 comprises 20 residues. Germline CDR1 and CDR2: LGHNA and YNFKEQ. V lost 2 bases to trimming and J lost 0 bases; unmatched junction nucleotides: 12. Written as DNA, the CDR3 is TGTGCCAGCAGCCAACCCCCGGGACAGGAAATCCGCTCCTATAATTCACCCCTCCACTTT. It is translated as CASSQPPGQEIRSYNSPLHF.

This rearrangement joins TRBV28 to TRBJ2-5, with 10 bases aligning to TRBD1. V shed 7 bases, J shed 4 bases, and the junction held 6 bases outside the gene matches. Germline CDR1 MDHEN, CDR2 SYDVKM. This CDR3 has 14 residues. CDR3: CASTTGGPIETQYF. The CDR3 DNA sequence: TGTGCCAGCACGACAGGGGGCCCCATAGAGACCCAGTACTTC.

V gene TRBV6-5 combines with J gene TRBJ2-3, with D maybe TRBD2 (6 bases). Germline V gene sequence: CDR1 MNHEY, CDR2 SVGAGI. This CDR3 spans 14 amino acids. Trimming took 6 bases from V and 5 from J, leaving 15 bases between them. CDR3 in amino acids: CASRSGTSRDTQYF. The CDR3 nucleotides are TGTGCCAGCAGATCGGGGACTTCAAGAGATACGCAGTATTTT.

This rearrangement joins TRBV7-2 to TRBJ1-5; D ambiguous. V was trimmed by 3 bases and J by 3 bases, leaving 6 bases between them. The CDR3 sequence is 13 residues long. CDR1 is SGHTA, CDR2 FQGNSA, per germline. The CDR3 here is CASSLTLNQPQHF. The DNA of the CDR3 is TGTGCCAGCAGCTTGACACTCAATCAGCCCCAGCATTTT.

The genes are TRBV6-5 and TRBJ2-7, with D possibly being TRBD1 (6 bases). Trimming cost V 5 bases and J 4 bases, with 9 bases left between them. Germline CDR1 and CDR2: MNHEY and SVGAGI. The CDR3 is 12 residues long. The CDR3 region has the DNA TGTGCCAGCAGTCAACAGGGATACGAGCAGTACTTC. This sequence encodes CASSQQGYEQYF.

The CDR3 DNA follows: TGTGCCAGTAGTATCGGGTGGGACACCAACACTGAAGCTTTCTTT. Translated: CASSIGWDTNTEAFF. The rearrangement links TRBV19 to TRBJ1-1; D is perhaps TRBD1 (6 bases). V lost 3 bases to trimming and J lost 2 bases, with 13 bases between them. CDR1 is LNHDA, CDR2 SQIVND, per germline (reference sequence). This CDR3 has 15 residues.

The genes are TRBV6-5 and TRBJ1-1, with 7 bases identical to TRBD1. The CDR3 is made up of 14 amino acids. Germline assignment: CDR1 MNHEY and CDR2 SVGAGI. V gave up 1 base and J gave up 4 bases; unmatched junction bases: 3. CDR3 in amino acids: CASSYLQGITEAFF. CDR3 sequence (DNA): TGTGCCAGCAGTTACTTACAGGGGATCACTGAAGCTTTCTTT.

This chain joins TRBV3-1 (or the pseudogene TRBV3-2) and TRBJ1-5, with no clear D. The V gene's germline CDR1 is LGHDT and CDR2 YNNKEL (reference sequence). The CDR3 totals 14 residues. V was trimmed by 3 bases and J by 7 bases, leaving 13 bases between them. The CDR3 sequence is CASSHRNAGQPQHF. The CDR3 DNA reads TGTGCCAGCAGCCATCGTAACGCGGGACAGCCCCAGCATTTT.

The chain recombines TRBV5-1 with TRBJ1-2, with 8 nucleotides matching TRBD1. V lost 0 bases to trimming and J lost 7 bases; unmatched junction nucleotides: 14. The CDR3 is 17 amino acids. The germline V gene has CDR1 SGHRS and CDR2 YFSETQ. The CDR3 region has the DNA TGCGCCAGCAGCTTGGGGGCAATGGGGCAGGGGGCGTCTGGCTACACCTTC. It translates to CASSLGAMGQGASGYTF.

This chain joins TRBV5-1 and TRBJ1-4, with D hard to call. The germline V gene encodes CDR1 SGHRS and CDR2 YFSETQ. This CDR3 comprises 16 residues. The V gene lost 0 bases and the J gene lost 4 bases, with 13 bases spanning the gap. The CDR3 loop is CASSLEGGPYNEKLFF. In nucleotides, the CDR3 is TGCGCCAGCAGCTTGGAAGGAGGCCCTTATAATGAAAAACTGTTTTTT.

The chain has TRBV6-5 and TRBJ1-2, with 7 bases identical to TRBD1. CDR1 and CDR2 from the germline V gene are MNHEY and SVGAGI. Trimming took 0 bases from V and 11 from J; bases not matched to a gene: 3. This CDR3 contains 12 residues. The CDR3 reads CASSYSTGRYTF. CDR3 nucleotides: TGTGCCAGCAGTTACTCGACAGGGCGGTACACCTTC.

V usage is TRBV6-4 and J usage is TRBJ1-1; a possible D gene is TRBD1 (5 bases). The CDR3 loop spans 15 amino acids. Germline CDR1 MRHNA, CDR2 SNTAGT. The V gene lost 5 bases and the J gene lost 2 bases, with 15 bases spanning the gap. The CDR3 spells CASSTGRATNTEAFF. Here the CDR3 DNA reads TGTGCCAGCAGTACCGGCAGGGCTACCAACACTGAAGCTTTCTTT.

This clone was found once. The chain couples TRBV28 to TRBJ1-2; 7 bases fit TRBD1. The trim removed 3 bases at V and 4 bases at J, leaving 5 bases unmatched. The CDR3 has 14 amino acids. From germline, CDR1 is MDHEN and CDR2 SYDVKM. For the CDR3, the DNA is TGTGCCAGCAGTTTGGCACAGGGGCTCTATGGCTACACCTTC. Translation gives CASSLAQGLYGYTF.

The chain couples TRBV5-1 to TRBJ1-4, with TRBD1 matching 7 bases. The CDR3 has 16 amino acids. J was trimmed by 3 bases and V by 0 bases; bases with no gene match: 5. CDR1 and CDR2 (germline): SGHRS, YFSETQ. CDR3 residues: CASSLGRDSSNEKLFF. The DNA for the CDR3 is TGCGCCAGCAGCTTGGGGAGGGACAGCTCTAATGAAAAACTGTTTTTT. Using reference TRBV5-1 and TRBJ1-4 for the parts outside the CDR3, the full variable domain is KAGVTQTPRYLIKTRGQQVTLSCSPISGHRSVSWYQQTPGQGLQFLFEYFSETQRNKGNFPGRFSGRQFSNSRSEMNVSTLELGDSALYLCASSLGRDSSNEKLFFGSGTQLSVL.

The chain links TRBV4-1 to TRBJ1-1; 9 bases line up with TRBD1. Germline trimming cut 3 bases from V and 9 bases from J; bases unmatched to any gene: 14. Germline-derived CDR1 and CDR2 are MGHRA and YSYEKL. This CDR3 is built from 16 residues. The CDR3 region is CASSQVPYRGPSKAFF. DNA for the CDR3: TGCGCCAGCAGCCAGGTGCCATACAGGGGGCCATCAAAAGCTTTCTTT.

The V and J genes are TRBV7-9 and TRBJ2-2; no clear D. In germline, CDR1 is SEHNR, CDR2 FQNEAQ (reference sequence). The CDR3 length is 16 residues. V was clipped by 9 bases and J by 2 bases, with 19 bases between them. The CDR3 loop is CARPSSRLPNTGELFF. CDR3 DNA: TGTGCCAGACCTAGTTCCCGGCTACCCAACACCGGGGAGCTGTTTTTT.